Following are 17 T cell receptor beta chains from one sample sequenced in a study of human T cells and chemical hapten exposure (dated by TCRdb to about 2021). Receptor libraries were prepared by RACE. Data came from a NextSeq 500. The public reads were reprocessed in TCRdb via fastp at Q25 and MiXCR, keeping in-frame beta chains. Every entry covers one CDR3 protein and lists the most common genes and DNA from its rows. The sample data list roughly 130,000 distinct CDR3 sequences, and around 8.3% of these were observed just once. The ten top clones hold roughly 1.8% of the sample. In the paper's terms, the time point label means: healthy volunteer bleed at 2 weeks. Unfractionated whole blood was collected in Tempus Blood RNA tubes, and total RNA was extracted from that blood. Sequenced input: whole blood. The origin of the receptors is a male donor in good health. Some clones in this sample may be carry-over from other donors' samples.

This clonotype was counted at least ten times. The rearrangement joins TRBV6-5 to TRBJ2-5; D is perhaps TRBD1 (6 bases). The CDR3 sequence is 13 residues long. Germline CDR1 reads MNHEY; CDR2 reads SVGAGI. The germline V and J ends were trimmed by 5 bases and 1 base, with 8 bases remaining between them. The CDR3 sequence is CASSGQLQETQYF. In nucleotides, the CDR3 is TGTGCCAGCAGTGGACAGCTCCAAGAGACCCAGTACTTC.

This clonotype appeared many times. J is TRBJ2-2 and V is TRBV6-1, with D unclear. Trimming removed 2 bases from V and 6 bases from J, with 10 bases in between. The CDR3 runs to 14 residues. Germline V gene lookup returns CDR1 MNHNS and CDR2 SASEGT. CDR3 in amino acids: CASSEFPVPGELFF. Written as DNA, the CDR3 is TGTGCCAGCAGTGAATTCCCCGTCCCCGGGGAGCTGTTTTTT.

This clonotype has ten or more counts. The chain links TRBV12-5 to TRBJ1-3; D unresolved. The V end was cut by 0 bases, the J end by 0 bases, with 12 bases between. This CDR3 contains 17 residues. Germline CDR1 LGHNT, CDR2 FRNRAP. CDR3 sequence: CASGLVLTGSSGNTIYF. The CDR3 DNA sequence: TGTGCTAGTGGTTTGGTACTAACGGGTAGCTCTGGAAACACCATATATTTT.

This chain links TRBV11-2 with TRBJ1-2, with 9 bases that match TRBD1. Germline V gene sequence: CDR1 SGHAT, CDR2 FQNNGV. The CDR3 contains 17 residues. With 2 bases clipped from V and 4 bases from J, the junction kept 11 bases outside the gene matches. The CDR3 region is CASSLINSGTGFYGYTF. CDR3 DNA: TGTGCCAGCAGCTTAATAAATTCCGGGACAGGGTTCTATGGCTACACCTTC.

The table lists this clonotype with many counts. The chain recombines TRBV11-2 with TRBJ2-2; D gene unclear. The CDR3 spans 16 residues. Germline loops: CDR1 SGHAT, CDR2 FQNNGV. V gave up 1 base and J gave up 3 bases, with 12 bases separating them. This CDR3 is CASSLGTWMDTGELFF. Written as DNA, the CDR3 is TGTGCCAGCAGCTTAGGCACCTGGATGGACACCGGGGAGCTGTTTTTT.

CDR3 nucleotide sequence: TGTGCCAGCAGCTTGCCCCCTTGGGACACTAGCACAGATACGCAGTATTTT. Encoded protein: CASSLPPWDTSTDTQYF. The chain employs TRBV11-2 and TRBJ2-3, with D tentatively TRBD1 (6 bases). CDR3 length: 17 amino acids. Germline V gene data show CDR1 as SGHAT and CDR2 as FQNNGV. V gave up 3 bases and J gave up 0 bases, with 16 bases separating them.

Worth noting for this clonotype: A much larger clone is a single base away; this may be a read error. The chain couples TRBV12-2 to TRBJ2-1; the DNA was not compared with TRBD2, the D call given in the table. TRBV12-2 is classified as a pseudogene. CDR3 length: 18 amino acids. The CDR3 sequence: CASRVRLAEGPSYNEQFF. DNA of the CDR3: TGTGCAAGTCGCGTTAGGCTAGCGGAAGGCCCCTCCTACAATGAGCAGTTCTTC.

The chain carries TRBV3-1 and TRBJ2-5, with a possible D match to TRBD1 (6 bases). V dropped 7 bases and J dropped 5 bases, with 20 bases sitting between them. CDR1 and CDR2 (germline): LGHDT, YNNKEL (reference sequence). The length of the CDR3 is 15 residues. DNA for the CDR3: TGTGCCAGCACCTCGCACCTACAGGGCCACGAGACCCAGTACTTC. Its translation is CASTSHLQGHETQYF.

This clonotype was observed a handful of times. In nucleotides, the CDR3 is TGCAGTGCTACTCTGGGAAGTGCGAATCAGCCCCAGCATTTT. Translating gives CSATLGSANQPQHF. This rearrangement joins TRBV20-1 to TRBJ1-5; D remains unclear. V was pared by 4 bases and J by 4 bases, with 14 bases between. The germline gives CDR1 DFQATT, CDR2 SNEGSKA (reference sequence). The CDR3 length is 14 residues.

This clonotype was recorded at least ten times. The chain is built from TRBV6-5 and TRBJ1-5, with D unresolved. The germline V and J ends were trimmed by 0 bases and 0 bases, with 6 bases remaining between them. CDR1 is MNHEY and CDR2 is SVGAGI in the germline V gene. The CDR3 length is 15 residues. As DNA, the CDR3 is TGTGCCAGCAGTTACTCGCCATATAGCAATCAGCCCCAGCATTTT. It specifies CASSYSPYSNQPQHF.

The chain combines TRBV27 with TRBJ1-5, with D tentatively TRBD1 (6 bases). V lost 5 bases, J lost 5 bases, and 13 bases lay in between. This CDR3 region has 14 residues. Germline V gene sequence: CDR1 MNHEY, CDR2 SMNVEV (reference sequence). Written as DNA, the CDR3 is TGTGCCAGCAGTCCCCGGGACAACCATCAGCCCCAGCATTTT. This gives the protein CASSPRDNHQPQHF.

There are a few counts of this clonotype. The rearrangement uses TRBV5-6 and TRBJ1-2; TRBD1 agrees at 7 bases. CDR1 and CDR2 from the germline V gene are SGHDT and YYEEEE. The CDR3 contains 14 residues. J gave up 6 bases and V 0 bases, and 5 bases lay outside the gene matches. The CDR3 sequence: CASSLGGQDHGYTF. The CDR3 DNA reads TGTGCCAGCAGCTTGGGAGGACAGGATCATGGCTACACCTTC.

This clonotype was observed a handful of times. The genes are TRBV20-1 and TRBJ1-5, with 8 positions matching TRBD1. Looked up from germline, CDR1 is DFQATT and CDR2 is SNEGSKA (reference sequence). J lost 2 bases, V lost 2 bases, and 8 bases had no gene match. The CDR3 totals 16 residues. The chain's CDR3 is CSARIEQGVGNQPQHF. CDR3 nucleotide sequence: TGCAGTGCTAGAATTGAACAGGGGGTCGGCAATCAGCCCCAGCATTTT.

Note on this clonotype: Germline and junction disagree at one end, which may indicate a read error. V is TRBV18 and J is TRBJ2-3, with D unresolved. CDR3 length: 11 amino acids. The germline V gene has CDR1 KGHSH and CDR2 LQKENI. The CDR3 sequence is CASSPILELRF. In DNA form, the CDR3 reads TGTGCCAGCTCACCTATCCTAGAACTTCGTTTT.

This clonotype was observed at least ten times. The chain couples TRBV19 to TRBJ2-7; TRBD1 or TRBD2 may be the D gene (5 bases each). CDR3 length equals 14 residues. V was shortened by 3 bases and J by 0 bases, with 9 bases between the two germline ends. CDR1 is LNHDA, CDR2 SQIVND, per germline (reference sequence). The CDR3 loop reads CASSITGTSYEQYF. The CDR3 nucleotides are TGTGCCAGTAGTATTACCGGGACCTCCTACGAGCAGTACTTC.

This chain joins TRBV27 and TRBJ2-3, with D perhaps matching TRBD2 (6 bases). This CDR3 comprises 14 residues. V lost 5 bases, J lost 6 bases, and 15 bases lay in between. The V gene's germline CDR1 is MNHEY and CDR2 SMNVEV (reference sequence). The CDR3 DNA reads as TGTGCCAGCAGTCCCATTCGGGGGTCCGATACGCAGTATTTT. It encodes CASSPIRGSDTQYF.

Many counts were recorded for this clonotype. V is TRBV5-1 and J is TRBJ2-1, with 9 bases matching TRBD2. CDR1 is SGHRS and CDR2 is YFSETQ in the germline V gene. V shed 3 bases, J shed 2 bases, and the junction held 3 bases outside the gene matches. CDR3 length equals 15 residues. CDR3 nucleotide sequence: TGCGCCAGCAGCTCCTTAGCGGGAGCCTACAATGAGCAGTTCTTC. Its translation: CASSSLAGAYNEQFF.